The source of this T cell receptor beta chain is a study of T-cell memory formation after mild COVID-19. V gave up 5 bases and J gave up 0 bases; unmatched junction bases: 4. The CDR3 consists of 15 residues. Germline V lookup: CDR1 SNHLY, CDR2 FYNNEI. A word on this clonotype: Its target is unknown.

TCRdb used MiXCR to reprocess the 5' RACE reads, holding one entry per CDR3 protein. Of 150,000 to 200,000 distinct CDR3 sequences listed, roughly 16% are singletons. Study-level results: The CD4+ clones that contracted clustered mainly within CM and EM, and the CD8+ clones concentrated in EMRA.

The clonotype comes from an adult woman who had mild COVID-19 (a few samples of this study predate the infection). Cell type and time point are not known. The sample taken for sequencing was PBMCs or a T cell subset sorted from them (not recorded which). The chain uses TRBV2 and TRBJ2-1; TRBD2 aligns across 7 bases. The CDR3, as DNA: TGTGCCAGCAGTTCGACTAGCCTCTCCTACAATGAGCAGTTCTTC. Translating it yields CASSSTSLSYNEQFF.